Sequencing of this TCR beta chain was carried out in a study of T cells after yellow fever vaccination. Whole-study results and caveats: Clonotype sharing between CD4 and CD8 compartments was small. Once the booster was given, most primary-vaccination clones reappeared, at about 97% for CD4 and roughly 91% for CD8.

A word on this clonotype: Its antigen remains unidentified.

One entry per CDR3 protein results from TCRdb running MiXCR on the 5' RACE reads. The sample contains a few hundred thousand distinct CDR3 sequences, 6.8% of which appear only once. V shed 4 bases and J shed 0 bases, with 10 bases lying between them. The CDR3 is made up of 15 amino acids. Germline V gene sequence: CDR1 SGHAT, CDR2 FQNNGV. The chain combines TRBV11-2 with TRBJ2-1; D is unclear. This clonotype was obtained from a man between 18 and 35 years old who received the YFV17D yellow fever vaccine. The specimen was PBMCs, collected about 49 days after the first yellow fever vaccination. CDR3: CASSSPAVSYNEQFF. CDR3 in DNA: TGTGCCAGCAGCTCTCCGGCCGTCTCCTACAATGAGCAGTTCTTC.